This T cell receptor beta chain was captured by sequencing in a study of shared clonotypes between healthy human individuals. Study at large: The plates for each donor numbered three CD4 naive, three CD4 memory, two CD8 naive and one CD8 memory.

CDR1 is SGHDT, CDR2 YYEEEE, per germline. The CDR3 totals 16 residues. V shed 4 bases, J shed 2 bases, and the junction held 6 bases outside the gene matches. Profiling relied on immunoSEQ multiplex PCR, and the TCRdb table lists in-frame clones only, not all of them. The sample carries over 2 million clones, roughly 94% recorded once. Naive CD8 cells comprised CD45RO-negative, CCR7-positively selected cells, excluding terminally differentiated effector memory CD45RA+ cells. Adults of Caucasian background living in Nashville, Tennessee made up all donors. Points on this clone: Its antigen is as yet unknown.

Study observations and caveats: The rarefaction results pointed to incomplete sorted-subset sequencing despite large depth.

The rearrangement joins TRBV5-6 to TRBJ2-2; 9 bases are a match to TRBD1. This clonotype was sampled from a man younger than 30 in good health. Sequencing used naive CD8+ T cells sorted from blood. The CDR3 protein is CASSGGQGRNTGELFF. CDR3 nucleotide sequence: TGTGCCAGCAGCGGCGGACAGGGGCGAAACACCGGGGAGCTGTTTTTT.